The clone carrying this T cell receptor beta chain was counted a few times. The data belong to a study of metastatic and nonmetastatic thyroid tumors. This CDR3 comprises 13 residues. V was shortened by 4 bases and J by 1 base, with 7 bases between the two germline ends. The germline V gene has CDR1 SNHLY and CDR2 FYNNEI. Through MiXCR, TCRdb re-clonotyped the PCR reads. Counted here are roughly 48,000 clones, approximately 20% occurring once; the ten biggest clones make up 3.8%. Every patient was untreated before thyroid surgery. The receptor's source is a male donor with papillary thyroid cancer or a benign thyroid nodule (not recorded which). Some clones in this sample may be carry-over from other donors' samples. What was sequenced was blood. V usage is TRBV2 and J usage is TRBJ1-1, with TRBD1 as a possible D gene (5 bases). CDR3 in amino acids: CASSGGPNTEAFF. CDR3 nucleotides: TGTGCCAGCAGTGGGGGCCCGAACACTGAAGCTTTCTTT. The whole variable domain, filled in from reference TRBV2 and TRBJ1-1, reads EPEVTQTPSHQVTQMGQEVILRCVPISNHLYFYWYRQILGQKVEFLVSFYNNEISEKSEIFDDQFSVERPDGSNFTLKIRSTKLEDSAMYFCASSGGPNTEAFFGQGTRLTVV.